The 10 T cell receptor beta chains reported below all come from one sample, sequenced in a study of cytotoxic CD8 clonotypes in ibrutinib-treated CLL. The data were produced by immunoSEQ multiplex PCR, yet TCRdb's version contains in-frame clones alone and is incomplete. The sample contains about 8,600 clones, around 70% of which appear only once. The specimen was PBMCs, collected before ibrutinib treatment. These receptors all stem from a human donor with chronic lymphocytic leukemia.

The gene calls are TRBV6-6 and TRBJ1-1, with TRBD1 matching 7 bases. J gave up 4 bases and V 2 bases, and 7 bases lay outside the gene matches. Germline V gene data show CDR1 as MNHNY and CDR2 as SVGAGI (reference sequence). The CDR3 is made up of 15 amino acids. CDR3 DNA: TGTGCCAGCAGTTACATCACAGGGGATGCCACTGAAGCTTTCTTT. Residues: CASSYITGDATEAFF.

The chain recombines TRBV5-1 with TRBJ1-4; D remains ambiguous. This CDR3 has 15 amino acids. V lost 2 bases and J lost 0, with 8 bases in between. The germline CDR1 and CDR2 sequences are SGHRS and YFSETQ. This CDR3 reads CASSFQAATNEKLFF. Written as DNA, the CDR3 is TGCGCCAGCAGCTTTCAAGCTGCAACTAATGAAAAACTGTTTTTT.

For the CDR3, the DNA is TGTGCCAGCAGCTTACGGGCAGGAGGCTCTGGAAACACCATATATTTT. Translation: CASSLRAGGSGNTIYF. The chain recombines TRBV7-2 with TRBJ1-3; D ambiguous. Per the germline V gene, CDR1 is SGHTA and CDR2 is FQGNSA. The V end was cut by 2 bases, the J end by 0 bases, with 11 bases between. The CDR3 length is 16 residues.

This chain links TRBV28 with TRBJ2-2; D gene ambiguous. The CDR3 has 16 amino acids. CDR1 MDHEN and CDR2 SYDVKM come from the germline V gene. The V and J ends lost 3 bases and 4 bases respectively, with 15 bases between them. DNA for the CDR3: TGTGCCAGCAGTTTTTATCAGGTTAGAGCCACCGGGGAGCTGTTTTTT. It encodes CASSFYQVRATGELFF.

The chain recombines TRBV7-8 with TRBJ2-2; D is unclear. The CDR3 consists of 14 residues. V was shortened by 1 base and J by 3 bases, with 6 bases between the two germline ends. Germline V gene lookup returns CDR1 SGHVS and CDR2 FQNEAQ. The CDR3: CASSLVVYTGELFF. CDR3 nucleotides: TGTGCCAGCAGCTTAGTGGTCTACACCGGGGAGCTGTTTTTT. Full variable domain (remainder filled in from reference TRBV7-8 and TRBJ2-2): GAGVSQSPRYKVAKRGQDVALRCDPISGHVSLFWYQQALGQGPEFLTYFQNEAQLDKSGLPSDRFFAERPEGSVSTLKIQRTQQEDSAVYLCASSLVVYTGELFFGEGSRLTVL.

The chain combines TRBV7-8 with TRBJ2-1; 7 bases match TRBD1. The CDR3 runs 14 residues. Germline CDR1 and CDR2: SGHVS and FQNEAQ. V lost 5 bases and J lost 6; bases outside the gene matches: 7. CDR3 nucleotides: TGTGCCAGCAGCCCCGGGACAGAGCTCAATGAGCAGTTCTTC. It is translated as CASSPGTELNEQFF.

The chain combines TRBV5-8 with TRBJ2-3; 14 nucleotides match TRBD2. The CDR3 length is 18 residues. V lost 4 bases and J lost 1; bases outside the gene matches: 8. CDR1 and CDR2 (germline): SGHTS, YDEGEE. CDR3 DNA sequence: TGTGCCAGCAGCCCCTTGGGACTAGCGGGAGTGGGCACAGATACGCAGTATTTT. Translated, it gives CASSPLGLAGVGTDTQYF.

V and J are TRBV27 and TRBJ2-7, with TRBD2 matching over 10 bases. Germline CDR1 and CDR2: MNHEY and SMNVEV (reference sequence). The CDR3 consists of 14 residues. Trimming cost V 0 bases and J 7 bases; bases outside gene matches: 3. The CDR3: CASSLSPSGSEQYF. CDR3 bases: TGTGCCAGCAGTTTATCGCCTAGCGGGAGTGAGCAGTACTTC.

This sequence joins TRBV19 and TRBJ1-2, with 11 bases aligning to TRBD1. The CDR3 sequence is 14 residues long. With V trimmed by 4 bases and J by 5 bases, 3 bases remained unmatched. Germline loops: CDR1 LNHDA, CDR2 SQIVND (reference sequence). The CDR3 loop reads CASSTGTGGYGYTF. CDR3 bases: TGTGCCAGTAGTACGGGGACAGGGGGTTATGGCTACACCTTC.

Here the CDR3 reads CASSLVGLSYNEQFF. DNA of the CDR3: TGTGCCAGCAGTTTAGTCGGGCTCTCCTACAATGAGCAGTTCTTC. J is TRBJ2-1 and V is TRBV28; no firm D call. Germline loops: CDR1 MDHEN, CDR2 SYDVKM. The V end was cut by 2 bases, the J end by 0 bases, with 8 bases between. This CDR3 contains 15 residues.